A selection of T cell receptor beta chains follows, all from one sample in a study of blood T cell repertoires in COVID-19. The assay was immunoSEQ multiplex PCR, and TCRdb's table has in-frame clones only and misses some. The profile covers around 9,900 clones, with roughly 72% appearing a single time and approximately 37% taken by the ten largest. Sequenced input: peripheral blood. Receptors originate from a human donor in a cohort sampled during active COVID-19. Both conserved end residues are part of each CDR3. Each record gives: J gene, V gene, CDR3 protein.

TRBJ2-7 | TRBV7-6 | CASSLSRGHYEQYF
TRBJ2-3 | TRBV5-8 | CATTAGRITDTQYF
TRBJ1-1 | TRBV5-1 | CASSRLQGGEAFF
TRBJ2-7 | TRBV5-8 | CASSRTMEQYF
TRBJ2-7 | TRBV3-1/TRBV3-2 | CASSQGGTYPQYF
TRBJ1-6 | TRBV27 | CASSSDRGSSPLHF
TRBJ2-7 | TRBV5-1 | CASSFGQGANLGGEQYF
TRBJ2-7 | TRBV2 | CASSEDRGSSYEQYF
TRBJ2-7 | TRBV18 | CASSPPGQGVREQYF
TRBJ1-1 | TRBV16 | CASSQTRGLNTEAFF